This record concerns one T cell receptor (beta chain) sequence. Profiled with immunoSEQ multiplex PCR; TCRdb holds only in-frame clones, not every one. The table lists around 300,000 clones, about nine tenths of them singletons. J was trimmed by 3 bases and V by 4 bases; bases with no gene match: 0. The CDR3 runs 13 residues. Germline V lookup: CDR1 SGHTA, CDR2 FQGNSA. This sample is drawn from a study of blood T cell repertoires in COVID-19. The origin of this receptor is a man between 45 and 60 years old with acute or convalescent COVID-19. Sequenced input: peripheral blood. This chain joins TRBV7-2 and TRBJ1-1, with TRBD1 matching 9 bases. CDR3 amino acids: CASSWDRDTEAFF. CDR3 nucleotide sequence: TGTGCCAGCAGCTGGGACAGGGACACTGAAGCTTTCTTT.